This TCR beta chain was captured by sequencing in a study of response to subunit inactivated influenza vaccine. Study outcomes and limitations: Each seasonal flu vaccination may recruit only limited new T cells, authors suggested.

TCRdb used MiXCR to reprocess the RT-PCR reads, holding one entry per CDR3 protein. The top ten clones hold 5.5% to 7% of a sample with 650,000 to 800,000 distinct CDR3 sequences, about 14% of them seen once. Turning to this clonotype: Its antigen is undetermined.

CDR1 LGHNA and CDR2 YSLEER come from the germline V gene. The CDR3 is made up of 15 amino acids. With V trimmed by 5 bases and J by 3 bases, 8 bases remained unmatched. The TCR was taken from a middle-aged man who received an inactivated influenza vaccine. Here the sequenced sample was PBMCs from blood, taken approximately 15 days before vaccination. This chain joins TRBV4-3 and TRBJ2-3, with 7 nucleotides matching TRBD2. The CDR3 coding sequence is TGCGCCAGCAGCTTTGGGCTAGCGGTTACAGATACGCAGTATTTT. Its translation: CASSFGLAVTDTQYF.